The rows below give T cell receptor beta chains drawn from one sample of a study of beta chain features in type 1 diabetes. The repertoire was sequenced with immunoSEQ multiplex PCR; TCRdb's copy has only in-frame clones and lacks some. This table holds under 450,000 clones, about 15% found once. The sequenced material came from naive CD4+ T cells from blood. The receptors derive from a woman under 30 in good health. The CDR3 runs from the conserved cysteine through the conserved F or W. D genes are given only for firm matches. Clone size appears in some rows only: once, few, many, or a class for an expanded clone.

TRBJ1-2,TRBV28,.,few,TGTGCCAGCAGTTTCGGAGAGATCTATGGCTACACCTTC,CASSFGEIYGYTF
TRBJ2-7,TRBV20-1,.,.,TGCAGTGCGTCAGGGTACGAGCAGTACTTC,CSASGYEQYF
TRBJ2-3,TRBV6-1,TRBD2,few,TGTGCCAGCAGTGAACGACTAGCAAGACCCACAGATACGCAGTATTTT,CASSERLARPTDTQYF
TRBJ2-7,TRBV14,.,few,TGTGCCAGCAGGTCCTCGCGATCCTACGAGCAGTACTTC,CASRSSRSYEQYF
TRBJ2-3,TRBV11-2,TRBD2,once,TGTGCCAGCAGTTCTACTAGCGGGAGGGCCTCCCCGCAGTATTTT,CASSSTSGRASPQYF
TRBJ1-1,TRBV5-4,.,few,TGTGCCAGCAGCTTGGATCCTGGACAGTCTGAAGCTTTCTTT,CASSLDPGQSEAFF
TRBJ2-7,TRBV7-2,.,few,TGTGCCAGCAGCTCCTTCTTCAGGGGTAGCACCTACGAGCAGTACTTC,CASSSFFRGSTYEQYF
TRBJ2-3,TRBV11-2,.,.,TGTGCCAGCAGCTTAAGACTAGATGCTGAACCGCAGTATTTT,CASSLRLDAEPQYF
TRBJ2-4,TRBV19,.,few,TGTGCCAGTAGTACCCCCCGGACAGCTCCCGGGGAAAACATTCAGTACTTC,CASSTPRTAPGENIQYF
TRBJ1-5,TRBV30,.,.,TGTGCCTGGAGTCCAGGTAAGAGCAGCCTCAATCAGCCCCAGCATTTT,CAWSPGKSSLNQPQHF
TRBJ2-7,TRBV7-9,TRBD2,.,TGTGCCAGCAGCACCCGCGGGGGGTTTGCCTACGAGCAGTACTTC,CASSTRGGFAYEQYF
TRBJ2-5,TRBV7-7,.,few,TGTGCCAGCAGCTTAAGGCTAGCCGAGACCCAGTACTTC,CASSLRLAETQYF
TRBJ1-2,TRBV6-5,.,.,TGTGCCAGCAGTCCGGACAGACGTGACTATGGCTACACCTTC,CASSPDRRDYGYTF
TRBJ2-7,TRBV30,.,few,TGTGCCTGGAGTGTCTGGGGCACCCAGTACTTC,CAWSVWGTQYF
TRBJ2-5,TRBV4-1,TRBD2,few,TGCGCCAGCAGCCAAGAATCTCTAGCGGGAGCGAACGGGGGAGAGACCCAGTACTTC,CASSQESLAGANGGETQYF
TRBJ2-3,TRBV4-3,.,few,TGCGCCAGCAGCCGAAGACAGGCTCAAGGGGATACGCAGTATTTT,CASSRRQAQGDTQYF
TRBJ2-7,TRBV27,TRBD1,few,TGTGCCAGCAGTCCCAGGACAGGGCCCTACGAGCAGTACTTC,CASSPRTGPYEQYF
TRBJ2-7,TRBV29-1,.,few,TGCAGCGTACAGGTTCCAACGCTCTCCTACGAGCAGTACTTC,CSVQVPTLSYEQYF
TRBJ2-7,TRBV4-1,.,few,TGCGCCAGCAGCCCTAGGTCCGAGCAGTACTTC,CASSPRSEQYF
TRBJ2-5,TRBV6-5,TRBD1,few,TGTGCCAGTACGGTTCCGGGACAGGGGAAGGAGACCCAGTACTTC,CASTVPGQGKETQYF
TRBJ2-7,TRBV15,TRBD1,few,TGTGCCACCAGCAGAACACGACAGGGCAGCTGGCTCGAGCAGTACTTC,CATSRTRQGSWLEQYF
TRBJ1-2,TRBV19,TRBD1,.,TGTGCCAGTAGTAAGACTCCGACAGGGGGCTATGGCTACACCTTC,CASSKTPTGGYGYTF
TRBJ1-2,TRBV6-6,.,few,TGTGCCAGCAGTTACGCTAAGAGTGGCTACACCTTC,CASSYAKSGYTF
TRBJ2-1,TRBV4-1,.,.,TGCGCCAGCAGCCAAGTGGTGACTAGCTCCTACAATGAGCAGTTCTTC,CASSQVVTSSYNEQFF
TRBJ1-2,TRBV19,.,few,TGTGCCAGTAGTATAGGTCCAGCGAACTATGGCTACACCTTC,CASSIGPANYGYTF
TRBJ1-2,TRBV29-1,.,few,TGCAGCGTATACTCCCTGGCGGGGTATGGCTACACCTTC,CSVYSLAGYGYTF
TRBJ2-1,TRBV15,TRBD2,.,TGTGCCACCAGCGGGATGGCGGGAGCCTACAATGAGCAGTTCTTC,CATSGMAGAYNEQFF
TRBJ1-2,TRBV30,TRBD1,.,TGTGCCTGGATTGGGACAGACGGCTATGGCTACACCTTC,CAWIGTDGYGYTF
TRBJ2-5,TRBV14,TRBD2,.,TGTGCCAGCAGCCAAGAACTAGCGGAGCTCCAAGAGACCCAGTACTTC,CASSQELAELQETQYF
TRBJ2-3,TRBV7-9,TRBD2,.,TGTGCCAGCAGCTTATTTGCGGGAGGGGCAGATACGCAGTATTTT,CASSLFAGGADTQYF
TRBJ2-1,TRBV18,.,few,TGTGCCAGCTCACCACCGAATAGGGGCGAGCAGTTCTTC,CASSPPNRGEQFF
TRBJ2-3,TRBV30,TRBD2,.,TGTGCCTGGAGATGGGGGAGGGGCGCAGATACGCAGTATTTT,CAWRWGRGADTQYF
TRBJ2-1,TRBV28,.,.,TGTGCCAGCAGCCGTAAGCGGAGCTCCTACAATGAGCAGTTCTTC,CASSRKRSSYNEQFF
TRBJ1-3,TRBV27,TRBD1,.,TGTGCCAGCAGAGGACAGGCGATCTCTGGAAACACCATATATTTT,CASRGQAISGNTIYF
TRBJ2-7,TRBV7-9,TRBD1,.,TGTGCCAGCAGCCCACTCCTAGCAGGGGGAAAGGTTGACGAGCAGTACTTC,CASSPLLAGGKVDEQYF
TRBJ1-2,TRBV28,.,.,TGTGCCAGCAGTCTCGTCGGGTTGAGGATGGTGCAAGGCTACACCTTC,CASSLVGLRMVQGYTF
TRBJ2-3,TRBV7-3,.,.,TGTGCCAGCAGCTTAGCGGGAAGCACAGATACGCAGTATTTT,CASSLAGSTDTQYF
TRBJ2-5,TRBV9,.,.,TGTGCCAGCAGCGTAGCCGAAGAGACCCAGTACTTC,CASSVAEETQYF
TRBJ2-4,TRBV6-6,.,few,TGTGCCAGCAGTTACTTCGGGGGTATAGCCAAAAACATTCAGTACTTC,CASSYFGGIAKNIQYF
TRBJ1-3,TRBV29-1,.,once,TGCAGCGCCGGACAGTCCTCTGGAAACACCATATATTTT,CSAGQSSGNTIYF
TRBJ2-7,TRBV7-9,TRBD1,few,TGTGCCAGCAGCCCCCCGGGGACAGGGAGTTCGGGGCAGTACTTC,CASSPPGTGSSGQYF
TRBJ2-5,TRBV9,.,.,TGTGCCAGCGCCTCGATGCCACACGCCCAAGAGACCCAGTACTTC,CASASMPHAQETQYF
TRBJ2-2,TRBV5-4,TRBD1,.,TGTGCCAGCAGCTGGGGACAGGGAAACACCGGGGAGCTGTTTTTT,CASSWGQGNTGELFF
TRBJ2-1,TRBV18,.,.,TGTGCCAGCTCACCAGGGCAGGTACGGAACAATGAGCAGTTCTTC,CASSPGQVRNNEQFF
TRBJ2-5,TRBV7-9,TRBD2,few,TGTGTCATAGGGCGGGAGCGGATACAAGAGACCCAGTACTTC,CVIGRERIQETQYF
TRBJ2-7,TRBV19,TRBD1,few,TGTGCCAGTAGCCTTAAGCCGGGACAGAGCTCCTACGAGCAGTACTTC,CASSLKPGQSSYEQYF